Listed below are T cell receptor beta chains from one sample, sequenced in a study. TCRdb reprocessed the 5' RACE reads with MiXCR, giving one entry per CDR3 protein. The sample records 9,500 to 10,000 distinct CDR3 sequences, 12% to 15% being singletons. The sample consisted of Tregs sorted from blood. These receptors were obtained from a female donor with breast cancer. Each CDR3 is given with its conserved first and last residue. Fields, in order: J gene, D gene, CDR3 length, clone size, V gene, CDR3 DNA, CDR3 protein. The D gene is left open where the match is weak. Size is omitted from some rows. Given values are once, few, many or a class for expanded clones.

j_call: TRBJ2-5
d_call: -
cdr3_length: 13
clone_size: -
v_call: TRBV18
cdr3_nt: TGTGCCAGCTCATCACAGGCCCTAGGGACCCAGTACTTC
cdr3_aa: CASSSQALGTQYF

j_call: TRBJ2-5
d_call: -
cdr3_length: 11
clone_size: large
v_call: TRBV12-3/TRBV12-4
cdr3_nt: TGTGCCAGCAGTTTAGGAGAGACCCAGTACTTC
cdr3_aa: CASSLGETQYF

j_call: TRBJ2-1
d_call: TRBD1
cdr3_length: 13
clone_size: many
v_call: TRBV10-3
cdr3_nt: TGTGCCATCAGTTATCGGGACAGGGATGAGCAGTTCTTC
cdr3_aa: CAISYRDRDEQFF

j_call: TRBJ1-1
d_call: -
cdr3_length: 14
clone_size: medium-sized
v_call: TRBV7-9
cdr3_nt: TGTGCCAGCAGCTTAAATACGCTTGCCACTGAAGCTTTCTTT
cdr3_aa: CASSLNTLATEAFF

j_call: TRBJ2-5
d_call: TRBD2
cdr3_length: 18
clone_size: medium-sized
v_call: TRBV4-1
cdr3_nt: TGCGCCAGCAGCCTTCAGGGGGTAGGAGCGGGGGGCCAAGAGACCCAGTACTTC
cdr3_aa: CASSLQGVGAGGQETQYF

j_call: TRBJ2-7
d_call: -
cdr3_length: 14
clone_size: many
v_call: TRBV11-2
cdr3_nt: TGTGCCAGCAGCTCCGGAGGAGGGGGCTACGAGCAGTACTTC
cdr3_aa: CASSSGGGGYEQYF

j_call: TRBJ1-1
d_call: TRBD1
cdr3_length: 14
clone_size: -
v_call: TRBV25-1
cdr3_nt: TGTGCCAGCAGCAAAGGGGGCGCGGACACTGAAGCTTTCTTT
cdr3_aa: CASSKGGADTEAFF

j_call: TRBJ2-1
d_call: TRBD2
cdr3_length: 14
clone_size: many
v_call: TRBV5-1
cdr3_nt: TGCGCCAGCAGCTCCAATTCCGGGACTAAATTTCAGTTCTTC
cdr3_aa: CASSSNSGTKFQFF

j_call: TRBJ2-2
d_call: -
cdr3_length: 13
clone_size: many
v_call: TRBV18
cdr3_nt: TGTGCCAGCTCCCAAAGTCATACCGGGGAGCTGTTTTTT
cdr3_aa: CASSQSHTGELFF

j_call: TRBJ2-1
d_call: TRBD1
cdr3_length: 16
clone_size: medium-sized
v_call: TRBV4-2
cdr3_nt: TGTGCCAGCAGCCAAGATGGGCGACAGGGGGTGAATGAGCAGTTCTTC
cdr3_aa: CASSQDGRQGVNEQFF

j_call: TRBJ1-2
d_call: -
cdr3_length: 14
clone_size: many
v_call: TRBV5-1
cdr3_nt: TGCGCCAGCAGGCTGAACAGGGAGACCGATGGCTACACCTTC
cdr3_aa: CASRLNRETDGYTF

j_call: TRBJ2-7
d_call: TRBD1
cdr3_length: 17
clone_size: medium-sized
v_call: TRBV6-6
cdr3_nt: TGTGCCAGCAGTTACGGTGGAGGACAGGCCAACTCCTACGAGCAGTACTTC
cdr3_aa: CASSYGGGQANSYEQYF

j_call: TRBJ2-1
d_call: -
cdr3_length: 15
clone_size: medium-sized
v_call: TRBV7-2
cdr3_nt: TGTGCCAGCAGCTCCCCGGGTAGCTCCTACAATGAGCAGTTCTTC
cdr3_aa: CASSSPGSSYNEQFF

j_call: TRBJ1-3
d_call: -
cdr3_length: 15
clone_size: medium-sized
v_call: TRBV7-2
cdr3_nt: TGTGCCAGCAGCTTTCAGTCTCGGGCGAAAAACACCATATATTTT
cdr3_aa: CASSFQSRAKNTIYF

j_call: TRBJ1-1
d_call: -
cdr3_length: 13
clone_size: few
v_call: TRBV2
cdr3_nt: TGTGCCAGCAGTGGCAGGGTGAACACTGAAGCTTTCTTT
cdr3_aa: CASSGRVNTEAFF

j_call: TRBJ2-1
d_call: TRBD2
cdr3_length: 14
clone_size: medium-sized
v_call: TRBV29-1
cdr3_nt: TGCAGCGTTATACTAGCGGCCGGCGGGCATGAGCAGTTCTTC
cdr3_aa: CSVILAAGGHEQFF

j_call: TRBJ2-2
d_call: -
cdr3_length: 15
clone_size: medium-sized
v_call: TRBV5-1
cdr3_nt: TGCGCCAGCAGCTTTGTCGGCCCGGGCACCGGGGAGCTGTTTTTT
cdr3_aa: CASSFVGPGTGELFF

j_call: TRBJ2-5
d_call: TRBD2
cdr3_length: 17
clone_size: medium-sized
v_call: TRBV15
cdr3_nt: TGTGCCACCAGCAGTGGGTCGGGACTAGCGGACCAAGAGACCCAGTACTTC
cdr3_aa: CATSSGSGLADQETQYF

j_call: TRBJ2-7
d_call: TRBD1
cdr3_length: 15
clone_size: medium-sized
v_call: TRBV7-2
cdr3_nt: TGTGCCAGCAGCTCCCAGGGGGCGTTCGTCTACGAGCAGTACTTC
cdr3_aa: CASSSQGAFVYEQYF

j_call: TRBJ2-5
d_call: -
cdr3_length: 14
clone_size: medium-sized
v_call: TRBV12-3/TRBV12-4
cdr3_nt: TGTGCCAGCAGTTTACCGGGGACCCAAGAGACCCAGTACTTC
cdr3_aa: CASSLPGTQETQYF

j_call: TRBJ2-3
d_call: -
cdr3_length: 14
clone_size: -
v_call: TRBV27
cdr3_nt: TGTGCCAGCAGTTTCCCAGGACCCACAGATGCGCAGTATTTT
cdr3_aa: CASSFPGPTDAQYF

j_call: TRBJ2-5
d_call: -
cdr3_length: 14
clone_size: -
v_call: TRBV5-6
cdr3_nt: TGTGCCAGCAGCTTGGCTCCGGGGATGGAGACCCAGTACTTC
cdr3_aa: CASSLAPGMETQYF

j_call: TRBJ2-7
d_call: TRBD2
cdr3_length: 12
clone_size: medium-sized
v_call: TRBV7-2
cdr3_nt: TGTGCCAGCAGCCACCCGGGGGGCGAGCAGTACTTC
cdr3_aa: CASSHPGGEQYF

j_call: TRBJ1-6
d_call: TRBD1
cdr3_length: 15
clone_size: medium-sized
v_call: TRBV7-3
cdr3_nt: TGTGCCAGCAGACTAACAGGGGACCCTAATTCACCCCTCCACTTT
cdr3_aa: CASRLTGDPNSPLHF

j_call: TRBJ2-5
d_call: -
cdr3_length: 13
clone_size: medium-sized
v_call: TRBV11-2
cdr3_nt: TGTGCCAGCAGTTCGGGGCCGAGGGAGACCCAGTACTTC
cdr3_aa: CASSSGPRETQYF

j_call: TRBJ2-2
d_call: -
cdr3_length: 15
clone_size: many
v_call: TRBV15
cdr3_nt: TGTGCCACCAGCGGAGCAGAGAAGAACACCGGGGAGCTGTTTTTT
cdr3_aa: CATSGAEKNTGELFF

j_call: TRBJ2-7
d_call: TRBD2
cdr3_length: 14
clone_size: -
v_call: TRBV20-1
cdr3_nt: TGCAGTGCTCAGGGGACTAGCGGCCCCTACGAGCAGTACTTC
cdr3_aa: CSAQGTSGPYEQYF

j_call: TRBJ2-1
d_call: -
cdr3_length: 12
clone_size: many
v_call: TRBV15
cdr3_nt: TGTGCCACCAGTAGGGGTAACAATGAGCAGTTCTTC
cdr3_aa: CATSRGNNEQFF

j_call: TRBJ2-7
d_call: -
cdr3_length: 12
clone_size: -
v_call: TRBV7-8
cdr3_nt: TGTGCCAGCAGCCCTTCCTCCTACGAGCGGTACTTC
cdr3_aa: CASSPSSYERYF

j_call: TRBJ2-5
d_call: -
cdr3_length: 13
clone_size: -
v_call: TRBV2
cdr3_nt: TGTGCCAGCAGTGAAATGGTTCGGGAGACCCAGTACTTC
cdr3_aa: CASSEMVRETQYF

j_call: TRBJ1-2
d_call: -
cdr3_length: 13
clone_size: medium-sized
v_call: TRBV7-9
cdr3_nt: TGTGCCAGCAGCCCCATGGGGGGGGTTAGCTACACCTTC
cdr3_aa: CASSPMGGVSYTF

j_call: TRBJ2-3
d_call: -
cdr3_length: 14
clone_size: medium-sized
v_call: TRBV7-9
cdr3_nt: TGTGCCAGCAGCTTAAATTCTCTGGAGGATACGCAGTATTTT
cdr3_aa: CASSLNSLEDTQYF

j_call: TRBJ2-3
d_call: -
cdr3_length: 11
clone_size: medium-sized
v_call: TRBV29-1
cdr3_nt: TGCAGCGTTGGGGGGGTAGATACGCAGTATTTT
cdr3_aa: CSVGGVDTQYF

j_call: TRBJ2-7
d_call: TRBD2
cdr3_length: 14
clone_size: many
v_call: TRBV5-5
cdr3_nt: TGTGCCAGCAGCTTGACCGGGAGGGATGACGAGCAGTACTTC
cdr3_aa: CASSLTGRDDEQYF

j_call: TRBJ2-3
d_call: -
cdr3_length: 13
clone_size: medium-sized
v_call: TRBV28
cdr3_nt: TGTGCCAGCAGGTCTAGCAGGAGTGATACGCAGTATTTT
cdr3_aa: CASRSSRSDTQYF

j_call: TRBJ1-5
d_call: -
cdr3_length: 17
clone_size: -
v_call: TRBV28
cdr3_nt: TGTGCCAGCAGTCTGGACAGCTGGGTTGAGCGCAATCAACCCCAGCATTTT
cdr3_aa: CASSLDSWVERNQPQHF

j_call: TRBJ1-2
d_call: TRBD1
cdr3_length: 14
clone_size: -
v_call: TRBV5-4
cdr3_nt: TGTGCCAGCAGCCCGGAACAGGGGAACTATGGTTACACCTTC
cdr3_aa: CASSPEQGNYGYTF

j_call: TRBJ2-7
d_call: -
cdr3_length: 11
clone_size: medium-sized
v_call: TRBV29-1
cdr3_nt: TGCAGCGTTGAAGTAGGCTACGAGCAGTACTTC
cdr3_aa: CSVEVGYEQYF

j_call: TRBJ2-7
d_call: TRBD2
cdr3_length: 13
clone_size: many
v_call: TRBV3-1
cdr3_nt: TGTGCCAGCCTCTTAGCGGGCTCCTACGAGCAGTACTTC
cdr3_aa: CASLLAGSYEQYF

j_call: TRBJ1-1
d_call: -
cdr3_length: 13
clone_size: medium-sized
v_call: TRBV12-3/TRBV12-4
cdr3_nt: TGTGCCAGCAGTTTATCAGGGGACACTGAAGCTTTCTTT
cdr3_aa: CASSLSGDTEAFF

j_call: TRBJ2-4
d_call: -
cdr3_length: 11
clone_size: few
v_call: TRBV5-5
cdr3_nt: TGTGCCAGCAGCTCGCAGGACATTCAGTACTTC
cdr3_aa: CASSSQDIQYF

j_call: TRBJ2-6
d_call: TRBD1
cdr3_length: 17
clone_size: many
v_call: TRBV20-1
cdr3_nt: TGCAGTGCTAGACACAGGGGCCTAGGATCTGGGGCCAACGTCCTGACTTTC
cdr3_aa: CSARHRGLGSGANVLTF

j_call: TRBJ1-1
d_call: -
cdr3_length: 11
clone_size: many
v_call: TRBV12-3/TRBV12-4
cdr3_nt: TGTGCCAGCGGTATGAACACTGAAGCTTTCTTT
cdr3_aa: CASGMNTEAFF

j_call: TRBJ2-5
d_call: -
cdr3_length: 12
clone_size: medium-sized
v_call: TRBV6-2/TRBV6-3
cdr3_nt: TGTGCCAGCAGTTTCACAGGGGAGACCCAGTACTTC
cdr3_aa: CASSFTGETQYF

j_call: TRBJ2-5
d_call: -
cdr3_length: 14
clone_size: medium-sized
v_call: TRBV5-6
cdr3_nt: TGTGCCAGCATGGGGGGTCCGTTCCAAGAGACCCAGTACTTC
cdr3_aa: CASMGGPFQETQYF